This T cell receptor beta chain was identified during a study of shared clonotypes between healthy human individuals. Between the trimmed V and J ends, which lost 4 bases and 1 base, there was a span of 15 bases. CDR1 is SGHKS and CDR2 is YYEKEE in the germline V gene (reference sequence). The CDR3 has 15 residues. Together with CD45RO+ cells, CCR7-negative CD45RA+ TemRA cells were included in CD8 memory. Every subset had its genomic DNA shared out evenly among several immunoSEQ plates. On sorted subsets, replicate PCRs used approximately 190 ng DNA, or tens of thousands of T cell genomes. Clones were read by immunoSEQ multiplex PCR, and TCRdb kept only the in-frame ones, dropping some. The data show 110,000 or so clones, with around 65% seen just once and roughly a quarter held by the top ten.

The genes are TRBV5-5 and TRBJ2-7; no clear D. The TCR sequence derives from a woman aged 30 to 39 in good health. What was sequenced was memory CD8+ T cells sorted from blood. The subset was: CD45RO+ cells pooled with CCR7-negative TemRA cells. This CDR3 reads CASSQTWVGSYEQYF. In DNA, the CDR3 is TGTGCCAGCAGCCAAACATGGGTTGGGTCCTACGAGCAGTACTTC.